This record concerns one T cell receptor (beta chain) sequence. The antigen remains unidentified. RNA amounts of roughly 0.45 to 1 ug underwent reverse transcription with random hexamers. The authors amplified TCR beta CDR3 across 54 Vbeta and 13 Jbeta using immunoSEQ multiplex PCR. One entry per CDR3 protein results from TCRdb running MiXCR on the immunoSEQ multiplex PCR reads. This table has 150,000 or so distinct CDR3 sequences, 93% appearing once. Sequencing of TCR beta was undertaken in CD8+ and CD4+ T cells derived from blood. FACS was used to enrich TEMRA cells, whereas the CD8+ and CD4+ T cells were obtained by negative isolation. The data derive from a study of CD8 T cells in Susac syndrome. Notes on the study in general: As the study acknowledged, the number of individuals in its TCR sequencing and HLA analysis was relatively small.

CDR1 and CDR2 (germline): SGHNT, YYREEE (reference sequence). J lost 2 bases, V lost 7 bases, and 11 bases had no gene match. There are 15 residues in the CDR3. The sequencing sample was made of CD4+ T cells from PBMCs. The chain combines TRBV5-4 with TRBJ2-5; TRBD2 matches at 7 bases. The clonotype was recovered from a human donor in good health. This chain's CDR3 is CASQRGGKSQETQYF. In nucleotides, the CDR3 is TGTGCCAGCCAAAGGGGAGGGAAATCACAAGAGACCCAGTACTTC.